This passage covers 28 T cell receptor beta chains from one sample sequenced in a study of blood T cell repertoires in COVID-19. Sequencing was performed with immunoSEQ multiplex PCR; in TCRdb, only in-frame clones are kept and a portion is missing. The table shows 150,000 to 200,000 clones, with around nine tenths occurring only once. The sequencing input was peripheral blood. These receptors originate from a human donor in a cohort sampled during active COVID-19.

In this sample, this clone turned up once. The CDR3 here is CASRRLAGGGEQFF. CDR3 in DNA: TGTGCCAGCAGGCGACTAGCGGGAGGGGGTGAGCAGTTCTTC. The chain couples TRBV6-4 to TRBJ2-1; 14 bases align to TRBD2. Germline CDR1 and CDR2: MRHNA and SNTAGT. J lost 9 bases, V lost 6 bases, and 4 bases had no gene match. The CDR3 covers 14 residues.

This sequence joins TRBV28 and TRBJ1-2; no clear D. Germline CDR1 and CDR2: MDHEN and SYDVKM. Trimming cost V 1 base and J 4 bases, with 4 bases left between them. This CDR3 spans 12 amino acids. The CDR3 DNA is TGTGCCAGCAGTTTATACGGCTATGGCTACACCTTC. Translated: CASSLYGYGYTF.

This CDR3 is CASSESPVNEQFF. As DNA, the CDR3 is TGTGCCAGCAGTGAATCGCCGGTCAATGAGCAGTTCTTC. The chain uses TRBV2 and TRBJ2-1; D gene ambiguous. V dropped 2 bases and J dropped 6 bases, with 8 bases sitting between them. Germline V gene data show CDR1 as SNHLY and CDR2 as FYNNEI. The CDR3 loop spans 13 amino acids.

The CDR3: CASSLSGLYEQYF. The CDR3, as DNA: TGTGCCAGCAGTTTATCGGGACTCTACGAGCAGTACTTC. The chain couples TRBV27 to TRBJ2-7; tentative D call: TRBD2 (6 bases). V lost 0 bases and J 3 bases, leaving 6 bases between the germline ends. Germline CDR1 MNHEY, CDR2 SMNVEV (reference sequence). The CDR3 spans 13 residues.

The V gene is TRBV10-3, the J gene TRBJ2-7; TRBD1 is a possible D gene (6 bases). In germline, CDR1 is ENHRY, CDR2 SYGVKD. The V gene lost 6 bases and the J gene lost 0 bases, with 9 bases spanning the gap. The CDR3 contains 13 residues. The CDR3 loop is CAIRDSSSYEQYF. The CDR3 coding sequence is TGTGCCATCAGGGACAGCAGCTCCTACGAGCAGTACTTC.

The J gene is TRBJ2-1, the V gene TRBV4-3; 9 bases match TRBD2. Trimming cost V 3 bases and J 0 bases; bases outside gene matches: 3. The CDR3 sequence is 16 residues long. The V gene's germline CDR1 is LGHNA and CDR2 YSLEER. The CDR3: CASSHQAGGSYNEQFF. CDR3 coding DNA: TGCGCCAGCAGCCACCAAGCGGGGGGCTCCTACAATGAGCAGTTCTTC.

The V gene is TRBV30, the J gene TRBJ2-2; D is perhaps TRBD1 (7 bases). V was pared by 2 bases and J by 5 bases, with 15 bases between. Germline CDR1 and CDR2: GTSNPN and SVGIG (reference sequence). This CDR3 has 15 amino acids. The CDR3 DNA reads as TGTGCCTGGAGTCCCAGGGGGGTTCGAACCGGGGAGCTGTTTTTT. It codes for CAWSPRGVRTGELFF. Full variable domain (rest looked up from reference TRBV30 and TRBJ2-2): SQTIHQWPATLVQPVGSPLSLECTVEGTSNPNLYWYRQAAGRGLQLLFYSVGIGQISSEVPQNLSASRPQDRQFILSSKKLLLSDSGFYLCAWSPRGVRTGELFFGEGSRLTVL.

The CDR3 nucleotides read TGCAGCGTTCTACAGTCCTACGAGCAGTACTTC. It encodes CSVLQSYEQYF. The rearrangement uses TRBV29-1 and TRBJ2-7; no clear D gene. The V gene lost 5 bases and the J gene lost 1 base, with 6 bases spanning the gap. In germline, CDR1 is SQVTM, CDR2 ANQGSEA. The CDR3 totals 11 residues.

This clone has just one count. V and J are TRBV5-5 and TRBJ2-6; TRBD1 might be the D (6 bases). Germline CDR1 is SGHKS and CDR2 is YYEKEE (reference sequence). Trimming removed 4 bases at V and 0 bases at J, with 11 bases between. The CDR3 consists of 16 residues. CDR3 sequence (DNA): TGTGCCAGCAGCACCGGGACATCCTCTGGGGCCAACGTCCTGACTTTC. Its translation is CASSTGTSSGANVLTF.

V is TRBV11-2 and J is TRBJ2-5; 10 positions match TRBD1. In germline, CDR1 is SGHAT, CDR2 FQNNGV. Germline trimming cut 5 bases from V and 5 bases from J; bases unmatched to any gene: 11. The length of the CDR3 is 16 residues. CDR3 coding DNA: TGTGCCAGCAGCCAGTTGACAGGGGGCTCAGGGGAGACCCAGTACTTC. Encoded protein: CASSQLTGGSGETQYF.

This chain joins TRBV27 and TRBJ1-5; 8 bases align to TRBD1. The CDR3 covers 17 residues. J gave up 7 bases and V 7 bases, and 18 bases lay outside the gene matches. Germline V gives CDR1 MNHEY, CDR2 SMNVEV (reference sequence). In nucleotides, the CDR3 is TGTGCCAGCACCACACTCGGGGCAGGGGGCTTTAGGCAGCCCCAGCATTTT. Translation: CASTTLGAGGFRQPQHF.

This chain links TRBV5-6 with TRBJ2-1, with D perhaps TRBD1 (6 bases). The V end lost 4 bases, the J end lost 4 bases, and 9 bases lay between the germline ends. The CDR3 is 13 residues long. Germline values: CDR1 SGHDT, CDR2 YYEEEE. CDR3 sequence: CASSLDRYNEQFF. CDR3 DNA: TGTGCCAGCAGCCTAGACAGGTACAATGAGCAGTTCTTC. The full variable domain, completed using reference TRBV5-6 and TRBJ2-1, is DAGVTQSPTHLIKTRGQQVTLRCSPKSGHDTVSWYQQALGQGPQFIFQYYEEEERQRGNFPDRFSGHQFPNYSSELNVNALLLGDSALYLCASSLDRYNEQFFGPGTRLTVL.

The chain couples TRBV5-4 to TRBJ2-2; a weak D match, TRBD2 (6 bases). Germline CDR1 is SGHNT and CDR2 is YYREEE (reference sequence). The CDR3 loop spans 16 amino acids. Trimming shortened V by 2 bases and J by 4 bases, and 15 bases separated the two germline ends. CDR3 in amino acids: CASSFAPGLVTGELFF. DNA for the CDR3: TGTGCCAGCAGCTTCGCCCCGGGACTTGTCACCGGGGAGCTGTTTTTT.

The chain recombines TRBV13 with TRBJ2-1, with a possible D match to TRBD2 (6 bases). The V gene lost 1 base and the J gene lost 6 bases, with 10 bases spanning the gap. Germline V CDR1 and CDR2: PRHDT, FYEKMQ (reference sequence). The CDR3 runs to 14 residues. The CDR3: CASSLVGSSNEQFF. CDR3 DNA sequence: TGTGCCAGCAGCTTAGTCGGGAGTTCCAATGAGCAGTTCTTC.

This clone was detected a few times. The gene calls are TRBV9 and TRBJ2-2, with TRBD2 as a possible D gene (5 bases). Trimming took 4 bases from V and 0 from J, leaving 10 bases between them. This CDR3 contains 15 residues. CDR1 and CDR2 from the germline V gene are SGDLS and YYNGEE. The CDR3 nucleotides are TGTGCCAGCAGCCCTCGGACTGCGAACACCGGGGAGCTGTTTTTT. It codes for CASSPRTANTGELFF.

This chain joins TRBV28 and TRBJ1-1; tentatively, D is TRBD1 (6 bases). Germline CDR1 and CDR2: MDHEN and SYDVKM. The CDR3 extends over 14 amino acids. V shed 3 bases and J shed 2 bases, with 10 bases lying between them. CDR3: CASSFGRGNTEAFF. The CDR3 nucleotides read TGTGCCAGCAGTTTCGGCAGGGGAAACACTGAAGCTTTCTTT.

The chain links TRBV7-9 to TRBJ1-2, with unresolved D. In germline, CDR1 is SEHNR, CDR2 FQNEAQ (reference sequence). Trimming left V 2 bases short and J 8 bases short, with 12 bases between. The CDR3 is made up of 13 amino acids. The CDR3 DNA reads TGTGCCAGCAGCTTAAATCCCTCGGGAGGCTACACCTTC. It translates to CASSLNPSGGYTF.

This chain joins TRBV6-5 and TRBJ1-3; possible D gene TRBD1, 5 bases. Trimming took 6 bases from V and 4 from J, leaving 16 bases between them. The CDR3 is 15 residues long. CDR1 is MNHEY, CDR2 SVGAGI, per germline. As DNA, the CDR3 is TGTGCCAGCAGACCACCTGGCAGGGTCGGAAACACCATATATTTT. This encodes CASRPPGRVGNTIYF.

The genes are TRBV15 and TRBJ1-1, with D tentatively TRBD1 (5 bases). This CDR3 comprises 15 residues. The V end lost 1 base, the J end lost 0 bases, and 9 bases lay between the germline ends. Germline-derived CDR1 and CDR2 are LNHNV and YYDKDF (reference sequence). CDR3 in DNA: TGTGCCACCAGCAGAGGGGCAGGGATGAACACTGAAGCTTTCTTT. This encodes CATSRGAGMNTEAFF.

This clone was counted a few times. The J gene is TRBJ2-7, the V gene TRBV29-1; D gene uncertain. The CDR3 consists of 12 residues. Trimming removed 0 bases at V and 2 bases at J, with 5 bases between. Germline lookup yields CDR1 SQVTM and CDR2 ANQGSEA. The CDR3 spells CSVEDSAYEQYF. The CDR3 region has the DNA TGCAGCGTTGAAGACTCGGCCTACGAGCAGTACTTC.

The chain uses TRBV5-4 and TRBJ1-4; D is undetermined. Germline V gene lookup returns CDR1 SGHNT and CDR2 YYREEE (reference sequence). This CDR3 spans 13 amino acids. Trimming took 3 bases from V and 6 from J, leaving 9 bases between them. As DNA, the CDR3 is TGTGCCAGCAGCTCCGTCCCTGATGAAAAACTGTTTTTT. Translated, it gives CASSSVPDEKLFF.

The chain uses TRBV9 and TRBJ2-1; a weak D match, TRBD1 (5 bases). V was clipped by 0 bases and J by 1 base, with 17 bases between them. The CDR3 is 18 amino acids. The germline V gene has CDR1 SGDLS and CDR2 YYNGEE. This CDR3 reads CASSVGVRGAGSYNEQFF. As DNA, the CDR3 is TGTGCCAGCAGCGTAGGTGTAAGGGGCGCAGGGTCCTACAATGAGCAGTTCTTC.

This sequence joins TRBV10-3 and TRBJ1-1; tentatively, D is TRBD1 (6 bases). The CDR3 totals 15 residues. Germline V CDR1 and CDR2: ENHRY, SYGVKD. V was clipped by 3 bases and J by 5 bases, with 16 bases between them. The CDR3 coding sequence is TGTGCCATCAGTGATTCCAGGGGCCTCGGGACTGAAGCTTTCTTT. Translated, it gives CAISDSRGLGTEAFF.

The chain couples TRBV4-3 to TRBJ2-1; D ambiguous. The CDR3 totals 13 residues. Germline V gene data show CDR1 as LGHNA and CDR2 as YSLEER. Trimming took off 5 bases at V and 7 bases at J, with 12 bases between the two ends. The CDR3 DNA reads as TGCGCCAGCAGCTTTAGTTCTGCGAATGAGCAGTTCTTC. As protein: CASSFSSANEQFF.

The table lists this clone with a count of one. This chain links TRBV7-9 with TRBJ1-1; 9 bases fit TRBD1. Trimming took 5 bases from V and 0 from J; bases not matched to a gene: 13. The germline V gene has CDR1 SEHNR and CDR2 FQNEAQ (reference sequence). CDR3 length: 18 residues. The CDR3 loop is CASSPARQGGGMNTEAFF. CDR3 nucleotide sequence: TGTGCCAGCAGCCCAGCCCGACAGGGGGGGGGAATGAACACTGAAGCTTTCTTT.

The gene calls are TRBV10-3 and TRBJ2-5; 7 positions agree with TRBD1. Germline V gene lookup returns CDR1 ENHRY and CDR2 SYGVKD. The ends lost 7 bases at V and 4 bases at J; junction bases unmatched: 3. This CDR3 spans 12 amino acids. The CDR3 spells CAINPGGETQYF. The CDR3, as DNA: TGTGCCATCAACCCAGGGGGAGAGACCCAGTACTTC.

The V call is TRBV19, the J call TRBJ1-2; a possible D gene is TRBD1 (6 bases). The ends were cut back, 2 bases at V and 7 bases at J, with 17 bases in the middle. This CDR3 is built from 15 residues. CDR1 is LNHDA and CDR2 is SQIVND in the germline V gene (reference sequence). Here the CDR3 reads CASSITTGRYGGYTF. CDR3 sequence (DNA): TGTGCCAGTAGTATAACGACAGGACGGTACGGTGGCTACACCTTC.

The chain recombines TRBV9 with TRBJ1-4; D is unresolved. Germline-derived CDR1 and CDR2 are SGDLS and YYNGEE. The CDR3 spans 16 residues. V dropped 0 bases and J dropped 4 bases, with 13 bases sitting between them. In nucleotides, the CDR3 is TGTGCCAGCAGCGTAGCCCCGGGAATAAATAATGAAAAACTGTTTTTT. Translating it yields CASSVAPGINNEKLFF. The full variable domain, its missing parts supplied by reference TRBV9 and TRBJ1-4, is DSGVTQTPKHLITATGQRVTLRCSPRSGDLSVYWYQQSLDQGLQFLIQYYNGEERAKGNILERFSAQQFPDLHSELNLSSLELGDSALYFCASSVAPGINNEKLFFGSGTQLSVL.